This T cell receptor beta chain is from a study of blood T cell repertoires in COVID-19. Study-level background: Samples of COVID-19 (acute and convalescent) were obtained from the United States, Italy and Spain. Nucleic acid was either cDNA or gDNA, and it came from T cells, B-cell-depleted T cells, or PBMCs.

V lost 7 bases to trimming and J lost 5 bases, with 12 bases between them. The CDR3 is 13 residues long. In the authors' workflow: Reference gene primer amplification gave estimated nucleated cell counts. TCRdb keeps only in-frame clones here, not all; method: immunoSEQ multiplex PCR. V and J calls and clone size come straight from that table; D and trimming were deduced from the DNA. The data show under 100,000 clones, with roughly 87% seen just once and around 8.6% held by the top ten. The chain couples TRBV12-3 or TRBV12-4 to TRBJ1-5; no reliable D call. Sequencing input: peripheral blood. The receptor was isolated from a man aged 50 to 59 with acute or convalescent COVID-19. The CDR3 DNA is TGTGCCAGCAACCGGGAAGCCTATCAGCCCCAGCATTTT. It encodes CASNREAYQPQHF.